The 2 T cell receptor beta chains reported below all come from one sample, sequenced in a study of blood T cell repertoires in COVID-19. Generated by immunoSEQ multiplex PCR, the TCRdb table keeps only in-frame clones and is missing some. The profile covers fewer than 200,000 clones, with more than 75% appearing a single time and 1% to 1.5% taken by the ten largest. The sequencing input was PBMCs or T cells enriched from blood (not recorded which). Every receptor here comes from a human donor with acute COVID-19. The donor label of this sample is uncertain.

This clone appeared once. The DNA for the CDR3 is TGTGCCAGCAGTTCATTCGCGGTACAAGAGACCCAGTACTTC. Amino acid sequence: CASSSFAVQETQYF. The chain combines TRBV6-6 with TRBJ2-5, with no clear D. Trimming removed 4 bases at V and 2 bases at J, with 11 bases between. CDR3 length equals 14 residues. Germline V lookup: CDR1 MNHNY, CDR2 SVGAGI (reference sequence).

This CDR3 is CASSPIGGLAGNEQFF. The CDR3 DNA reads as TGTGCCAGTAGCCCCATCGGAGGACTAGCAGGCAATGAGCAGTTCTTC. This chain joins TRBV19 and TRBJ2-1; 8 nucleotides match TRBD2. This CDR3 contains 16 residues. V lost 6 bases to trimming and J lost 6 bases; unmatched junction nucleotides: 13. Germline assignment: CDR1 LNHDA and CDR2 SQIVND (reference sequence).